Presented here are 16 T cell receptor beta chains from one specimen sequenced in a study of blood T cell repertoires in COVID-19 (dated by TCRdb to 2018 to 2021). The method behind the library was the immunoSEQ multiplex PCR assay. TCRdb took this table from immuneACCESS and kept in-frame rearrangements with V and J called. Such tables lack part of the clones; where checked against another copy, unresolved V genes explain under half of the gap, and the rest is unexplained. Present in this sample are 410,000 or so clones, about nine tenths of which were seen just once. The biggest ten clones account for roughly 1.5% of the sample. Material: peripheral blood. The origin of the receptors is a woman between 35 and 50 years old with COVID-19, enrolled during active disease.

The chain recombines TRBV27 with TRBJ1-4; D might be TRBD1 (5 bases). CDR3 length: 15 amino acids. The V end lost 7 bases, the J end lost 3 bases, and 15 bases lay between the germline ends. Germline loops: CDR1 MNHEY, CDR2 SMNVEV (reference sequence). The CDR3 DNA sequence: TGTGCCAGCACCGTAACGTGGGGCGCTAATGAAAAACTGTTTTTT. Translation: CASTVTWGANEKLFF. Full variable domain (remainder filled in from reference TRBV27 and TRBJ1-4): EAQVTQNPRYLITVTGKKLTVTCSQNMNHEYMSWYRQDPGLGLRQIYYSMNVEVTDKGDVPEGYKVSRKEKRNFPLILESPSPNQTSLYFCASTVTWGANEKLFFGSGTQLSVL.

CDR3 nucleotide sequence: TGCGCCAGCAGCTTGGCCGGGGGGAGCGACGAGCAGTACTTC. It translates to CASSLAGGSDEQYF. This sequence joins TRBV5-1 and TRBJ2-7; 7 positions match TRBD2. Germline CDR1 and CDR2: SGHRS and YFSETQ. The CDR3 sequence is 14 residues long. The J segment lost 5 bases and the V segment lost 0 bases, leaving 5 bases of the junction unmatched.

The genes are TRBV5-4 and TRBJ2-2; 7 nucleotides agree with TRBD2. Germline-derived CDR1 and CDR2 are SGHNT and YYREEE (reference sequence). This CDR3 region has 14 residues. After removal of 3 bases from V and 3 bases from J, the junction contained 2 bases not matched to a gene. CDR3 protein: CASSSTSYTGELFF. CDR3 sequence (DNA): TGTGCCAGCAGCTCGACTAGCTACACCGGGGAGCTGTTTTTT. Filled out from reference TRBV5-4 and TRBJ2-2, the complete variable domain reads ETGVTQSPTHLIKTRGQQVTLRCSSQSGHNTVSWYQQALGQGPQFIFQYYREEENGRGNFPPRFSGLQFPNYSSELNVNALELDDSALYLCASSSTSYTGELFFGEGSRLTVL.

The chain has TRBV10-3 and TRBJ2-7, with 9 bases that match TRBD2. Germline V gene lookup returns CDR1 ENHRY and CDR2 SYGVKD. The CDR3 is 14 residues long. Trimming cost V 10 bases and J 4 bases; bases outside gene matches: 11. The CDR3 is CATQKAGGPYEQYF. CDR3 coding DNA: TGTGCCACCCAAAAGGCGGGAGGGCCGTACGAGCAGTACTTC.

This chain connects TRBV11-3 to TRBJ2-1; 11 positions agree with TRBD2. The V and J ends lost 4 bases and 3 bases, in that order; junction bases with no gene match: 2. Germline V gives CDR1 SGHNT, CDR2 YENEEA. This CDR3 has 15 residues. CDR3 coding DNA: TGTGCCAGCAGCTCCGGGACTAGCGGCTACAATGAGCAGTTCTTC. Its translation is CASSSGTSGYNEQFF.

The chain recombines TRBV19 with TRBJ1-2, with D perhaps TRBD1 (6 bases). Germline V gene sequence: CDR1 LNHDA, CDR2 SQIVND (reference sequence). The CDR3 spans 14 residues. The germline V and J ends were trimmed by 1 base and 6 bases, with 12 bases remaining between them. The CDR3 bases are TGTGCCAGTAGTATAGGTGTGGCAGGGGATGGCTACACCTTC. Residues: CASSIGVAGDGYTF.

This rearrangement joins TRBV27 to TRBJ1-4; D possibly corresponds to TRBD1 (6 bases). Germline assignment: CDR1 MNHEY and CDR2 SMNVEV (reference sequence). V dropped 3 bases and J dropped 1 base, with 18 bases sitting between them. The CDR3 extends over 18 amino acids. This chain's CDR3 is CASSLTGQGSITNEKLFF. The CDR3 region has the DNA TGTGCCAGCAGTTTGACCGGGCAGGGGTCGATAACTAATGAAAAACTGTTTTTT.

The chain joins TRBV19 to TRBJ1-2; the D gene is possibly TRBD1 (6 bases). This CDR3 has 13 amino acids. With 5 bases removed from V and 6 bases from J, the gap between germline ends came to 13 bases. In germline, CDR1 is LNHDA, CDR2 SQIVND (reference sequence). The CDR3 protein is CASSFPGQHGYTF. The CDR3 nucleotides read TGTGCCAGTAGTTTCCCAGGACAGCATGGCTACACCTTC.

This CDR3 reads CASSLTAQGMYTGELFF. For the CDR3, the DNA is TGTGCCAGCAGCTTAACGGCACAGGGGATGTACACCGGGGAGCTGTTTTTT. The chain links TRBV7-3 to TRBJ2-2, with 7 nucleotides matching TRBD1. The germline V gene has CDR1 SGHTA and CDR2 FQGTGA. This CDR3 contains 17 residues. The V segment lost 0 bases and the J segment 3 bases; nucleotides outside the gene matches: 7.

The gene calls are TRBV6-5 and TRBJ1-2; D perhaps matches TRBD1 (6 bases). CDR1 is MNHEY, CDR2 SVGAGI, per germline. V lost 5 bases to trimming and J lost 4 bases, with 14 bases between them. This CDR3 contains 14 residues. CDR3 protein: CASSNLQGLYGYTF. The CDR3 bases are TGTGCCAGCAGTAACCTACAGGGTCTCTATGGCTACACCTTC.

The chain employs TRBV3-1 (or the pseudogene TRBV3-2) and TRBJ1-4; D is unclear. This CDR3 region has 14 residues. Germline loops: CDR1 LGHDT, CDR2 YNNKEL (reference sequence). The V and J ends lost 4 bases and 7 bases respectively, with 13 bases between them. The CDR3 here is CASSRGPVGEKLFF. The DNA of the CDR3 is TGTGCCAGCAGCCGAGGGCCGGTAGGTGAAAAACTGTTTTTT.

The CDR3 bases are TGTGCCACCAGCAGAGTCCCTAGCGGGGGCGAGGAGACCCAGTACTTC. Translated, it gives CATSRVPSGGEETQYF. The chain recombines TRBV15 with TRBJ2-5; 10 positions match TRBD2. V trimming: 1 base; J trimming: 5 bases; junction bases outside the gene matches: 7. Germline CDR1 LNHNV, CDR2 YYDKDF (reference sequence). The CDR3 contains 16 residues.

This chain joins TRBV12-1 and TRBJ2-7; the D call of TRBD1 is as the table states it, not checked on the DNA. TRBV12-1 is termed a pseudogene. The CDR3 sequence is 12 residues long. The CDR3 bases are TGTGCCACCGTCACAGGTTACTACGAGCAGTACTTC. Protein product: CATVTGYYEQYF.

The rearrangement uses TRBV24-1 and TRBJ1-1, with D unresolved. Germline loops: CDR1 KGHDR, CDR2 SFDVKD. There are 12 residues in the CDR3. Trimming stripped 4 bases from V and 4 bases from J, with 6 bases between. The CDR3 DNA follows: TGTGCCACCAGTGAGTCGGGCACTGAAGCTTTCTTT. Its translation is CATSESGTEAFF.

This chain joins TRBV5-1 and TRBJ2-7; the D is unclear. CDR1 SGHRS and CDR2 YFSETQ come from the germline V gene. Trimming removed 7 bases at V and 3 bases at J, with 14 bases between. This CDR3 comprises 13 residues. Here the CDR3 DNA reads TGCGCCAGCCGCTACGGCGGTGACTACGAGCAGTACTTC. Protein sequence: CASRYGGDYEQYF.

V and J are TRBV6-2 or TRBV6-3 and TRBJ1-1; no firm D call. This CDR3 has 14 residues. Per germline, CDR1 MNHEY and CDR2 SVGEGT. Trimming removed 0 bases at V and 2 bases at J, with 7 bases between. The CDR3 bases are TGTGCCAGCAGTTACTCTATCCGTAACACTGAAGCTTTCTTT. It codes for CASSYSIRNTEAFF.